These T cell receptor beta chains were read from a single sample in a study of early T cells in non-severe SARS-CoV-2 infection. One entry per CDR3 protein, called by TCRdb with MiXCR from the 5' RACE reads. Among about 67,000 distinct CDR3 sequences, more than 9% were seen once, and the ten largest hold approximately 4.2%. The sequencing sample was made of whole blood. These receptors came from an adult who was a healthcare worker with PCR-confirmed SARS-CoV-2 infection or an uninfected control (not recorded which). Each CDR3 is given with its conserved first and last residue. D genes are given only for firm matches. Clone size is stated in some rows and not others, as once, few, many or a class when expanded.

CASRPAQGREQYF,TGTGCCAGCAGACCAGCTCAGGGGCGGGAGCAGTACTTC,many,TRBJ2-7,TRBV7-2,NA
CASSPAQGTEAFF,TGCGCCAGCAGCCCGGCGCAGGGGACTGAAGCTTTCTTT,many,TRBJ1-1,TRBV4-1,NA
CASTLDKISDSPLHF,TGCGCCAGCACCCTCGACAAGATTTCGGATTCACCCCTCCACTTT,many,TRBJ1-6,TRBV5-1,NA
CAISGVAGSGDTQYF,TGTGCCATCAGTGGGGTAGCGGGAAGTGGAGATACGCAGTATTTT,few,TRBJ2-3,TRBV10-3,TRBD2
CASSLSRLAGDTQYF,TGCGCCAGCAGCCTGAGTCGACTAGCGGGGGATACGCAGTATTTT,many,TRBJ2-3,TRBV5-1,TRBD2
CAGGRIYNEQFF,TGTGCGGGGGGACGGATCTACAATGAGCAGTTCTTC,many,TRBJ2-1,TRBV10-3,NA
CASRSQRGWSDTQYF,TGTGCCAGCAGGAGTCAGCGGGGTTGGTCAGATACGCAGTATTTT,many,TRBJ2-3,TRBV27,TRBD2
CASSTSGQGSDEQYF,TGTGCCAGCAGCACATCAGGACAAGGGTCAGACGAGCAGTACTTC,few,TRBJ2-7,TRBV3-1,NA
CAYLAGGDTQYF,TGTGCCTACCTAGCGGGGGGGGATACGCAGTATTTT,few,TRBJ2-3,TRBV30,TRBD2
CASRPPQGRKLFF,TGTGCCAGCAGGCCACCACAGGGACGGAAACTGTTTTTT,NA,TRBJ1-4,TRBV6-5,NA
CASSLSELSYEQYF,TGTGCCAGCAGTTTGTCAGAATTGTCCTACGAGCAGTACTTC,NA,TRBJ2-7,TRBV6-6,NA
CAWRLASSVLGEQFF,TGTGCCTGGAGACTAGCTTCGTCCGTTTTGGGTGAGCAGTTCTTC,NA,TRBJ2-1,TRBV30,NA
CASSYSGTYNEQFF,TGTGCCAGCAGCTATAGCGGGACCTACAATGAGCAGTTCTTC,NA,TRBJ2-1,TRBV11-2,TRBD2
CASSQRTSGTYEQYF,TGCGCCAGCAGCCAGAGGACTAGCGGGACCTACGAGCAGTACTTC,many,TRBJ2-7,TRBV4-1,TRBD2
CASSQQGANTEAFF,TGTGCCAGCAGCCAACAGGGGGCGAACACTGAAGCTTTCTTT,many,TRBJ1-1,TRBV7-3,TRBD1
CASIGRGDQETQYF,TGTGCCAGCATAGGGAGGGGGGACCAAGAGACCCAGTACTTC,many,TRBJ2-5,TRBV7-9,NA
CACSFMAEAFF,TGTGCCTGCAGCTTTATGGCTGAAGCTTTCTTT,NA,TRBJ1-1,TRBV7-9,NA
CASSLLTQGWGTQYF,TGTGCCAGCAGCTTGCTGACCCAGGGCTGGGGGACCCAGTACTTC,many,TRBJ2-5,TRBV7-9,NA
CASSVGLRQTDTQYF,TGTGCCAGCAGCGTAGGACTGAGACAGACAGATACGCAGTATTTT,few,TRBJ2-3,TRBV9,NA
CSARGGDTQYF,TGCAGTGCTAGGGGCGGGGATACGCAGTATTTT,NA,TRBJ2-3,TRBV20-1,NA
CATSDLRGDNEQFF,TGTGCCACCAGTGATCTAAGAGGGGACAATGAGCAGTTCTTC,many,TRBJ2-1,TRBV24-1,NA
CSVTRVVHEQFF,TGCAGCGTGACTCGTGTGGTTCATGAGCAGTTCTTC,few,TRBJ2-1,TRBV29-1,NA
CASSVAGGAVDTQYF,TGTGCCAGCAGCGTAGCCGGGGGGGCCGTAGATACGCAGTATTTT,few,TRBJ2-3,TRBV9,TRBD2
CASSQEPPLPSGSANEQYF,TGTGCCAGCAGCCAAGAACCTCCCCTACCTAGCGGGAGCGCGAACGAGCAGTACTTC,many,TRBJ2-7,TRBV3-1,TRBD2
CASSQGLAGSFNEQFF,TGCGCCAGCAGCCAAGGACTAGCGGGAAGTTTCAATGAGCAGTTCTTC,many,TRBJ2-1,TRBV4-1,TRBD2
CASSSGLAPYEQYF,TGTGCCAGCAGCTCGGGACTAGCGCCCTACGAGCAGTACTTC,many,TRBJ2-7,TRBV11-2,TRBD2
CASSLGQGWADTQYF,TGTGCCAGCAGCCTAGGACAGGGGTGGGCCGATACGCAGTATTTT,few,TRBJ2-3,TRBV11-2,TRBD1
CSARDPLSVGEEQYF,TGCAGTGCTAGAGATCCCCTAAGTGTCGGGGAAGAGCAGTACTTC,many,TRBJ2-7,TRBV20-1,NA
CASSEWGTGTDTQYF,TGTGCCAGCAGTGAATGGGGCACAGGCACAGATACGCAGTATTTT,NA,TRBJ2-3,TRBV25-1,NA
CASSLVSGHGGTGELFF,TGTGCCAGCAGCTTAGTTTCCGGACACGGGGGCACCGGGGAGCTGTTTTTT,many,TRBJ2-2,TRBV7-6,NA
CASRAGWGTGELFF,TGTGCCTCGAGAGCAGGGTGGGGCACCGGGGAGCTGTTTTTT,many,TRBJ2-2,TRBV19,NA
CASSQDPPTNTGELFF,TGTGCCAGCAGCCAAGATCCCCCCACGAACACCGGGGAGCTGTTTTTT,many,TRBJ2-2,TRBV3-1,NA
CSVESGGYEQYF,TGCAGCGTTGAATCGGGGGGGTACGAGCAGTACTTC,few,TRBJ2-7,TRBV29-1,TRBD2
CASRLDRAGNTIYF,TGTGCCAGCCGTCTGGACAGGGCTGGAAACACCATATATTTT,few,TRBJ1-3,TRBV3-1,TRBD1
CSALFPDYQETQYF,TGCAGTGCCCTCTTTCCGGACTACCAAGAGACCCAGTACTTC,NA,TRBJ2-5,TRBV20-1,NA
CASSQDYRPDTQYF,TGTGCCAGCAGTCAAGACTACCGGCCAGATACGCAGTATTTT,few,TRBJ2-3,TRBV7-9,NA
CASRGINTGELFF,TGTGCCAGCAGGGGAATAAACACCGGGGAGCTGTTTTTT,NA,TRBJ2-2,TRBV2,NA
CASRAAGMVEQYF,TGTGCCAGCAGAGCAGCGGGAATGGTCGAGCAGTACTTC,many,TRBJ2-7,TRBV6-5,TRBD2
CAIRKVPGGGYGYTF,TGTGCCATCAGGAAGGTGCCGGGAGGGGGATATGGCTACACCTTC,many,TRBJ1-2,TRBV10-3,NA
CASSVGSERREQFF,TGTGCCAGCAGCGTAGGGAGTGAAAGAAGGGAGCAGTTCTTC,few,TRBJ2-1,TRBV9,NA
CASSQDTGQIF,TGTGCCAGCAGCCAAGATACAGGGCAAATCTTC,NA,TRBJ2-7,TRBV3-1,NA
CASSLPKPDTQYF,TGCGCCAGCAGCTTGCCTAAACCAGATACGCAGTATTTT,NA,TRBJ2-3,TRBV5-1,NA
CASSLISPRDRVSYEQYF,TGTGCCAGCAGCCTTATATCTCCAAGGGACAGGGTCTCCTACGAGCAGTACTTC,many,TRBJ2-7,TRBV7-2,TRBD1
CASSLAQGLSDEQFF,TGCGCCAGCAGCTTGGCGCAGGGCCTTAGCGATGAGCAGTTCTTC,many,TRBJ2-1,TRBV5-1,NA
CASSEYQTRREQYF,TGTGCCAGCAGTGAGTACCAGACGCGTCGCGAGCAGTACTTC,NA,TRBJ2-7,TRBV6-1,NA
CASSFALAGTEQYF,TGTGCCAGCAGTTTCGCACTAGCGGGGACCGAGCAGTACTTC,many,TRBJ2-7,TRBV28,TRBD2
CASSLRQGGTGELFF,TGCGCCAGCAGCCTACGACAGGGTGGGACCGGGGAGCTGTTTTTT,many,TRBJ2-2,TRBV5-1,TRBD1
CASRSPRQGSNEKLFF,TGTGCCAGCAGATCCCCCCGACAGGGGTCTAATGAAAAACTGTTTTTT,many,TRBJ1-4,TRBV6-1,TRBD1
CASSSPRPGATNEKLFF,TGTGCCAGCAGCTCCCCCCGGCCGGGAGCAACTAATGAAAAACTGTTTTTT,NA,TRBJ1-4,TRBV7-9,NA
CASSLGQGAAPLHF,TGTGCCAGCAGCTTAGGGCAGGGGGCGGCACCCCTCCACTTT,NA,TRBJ1-6,TRBV7-9,TRBD1
CASSPTGVRTTGDTQYF,TGTGCCAGCAGCCCGACAGGGGTCCGGACTACCGGAGATACGCAGTATTTT,few,TRBJ2-3,TRBV7-9,TRBD1
CAISSSGGTDTQYF,TGTGCCATCAGTTCTAGCGGGGGCACAGATACGCAGTATTTT,NA,TRBJ2-3,TRBV10-3,TRBD2
CASTSPGSNQPQHF,TGTGCCAGCACAAGCCCGGGTAGCAATCAGCCCCAGCATTTT,few,TRBJ1-5,TRBV12-3/TRBV12-4,NA
CASSRTSGSSYNEQFF,TGTGCCAGCAGCCGGACTAGCGGAAGCTCCTACAATGAGCAGTTCTTC,many,TRBJ2-1,TRBV3-1,TRBD2
CSAGDLRTGELFF,TGCAGCGCCGGGGACCTCCGGACCGGGGAGCTGTTTTTT,many,TRBJ2-2,TRBV29-1,NA
CASSGQDNQPQHF,TGTGCCAGCTCAGGTCAGGACAATCAGCCCCAGCATTTT,many,TRBJ1-5,TRBV18,NA
CAWSFRASNQPQHF,TGTGCCTGGAGTTTCAGGGCGAGCAATCAGCCCCAGCATTTT,few,TRBJ1-5,TRBV30,NA
CASSQGEGVGQGQPQHF,TGCGCCAGCAGCCAAGGGGAGGGCGTAGGGCAAGGTCAGCCCCAGCATTTT,NA,TRBJ1-5,TRBV4-1,NA
CASSLTRGGYNEQFF,TGTGCCAGCAGTTTAACCCGGGGGGGTTACAATGAGCAGTTCTTC,many,TRBJ2-1,TRBV12-3/TRBV12-4,TRBD2